The TCR beta chain under discussion was sequenced for a study of OX40 agonist ivuxolimab in advanced cancers. About the study as a whole: The costimulatory receptor OX40 (CD134) was targeted by ivuxolimab, a fully human IgG2 agonistic monoclonal antibody. Of the roughly 54 patients in dose escalation, some 20 had hepatocellular carcinoma, around 15 had melanoma, 9 had renal cell carcinoma and 9 had head and neck cancer. Partial responses occurred in three dose-escalation patients: two with cutaneous melanoma and one with hepatocellular carcinoma. The monotherapy dose-escalation portion (N ≈ 56 patients) of the phase I ivuxolimab trial is reported in the paper. Peripheral TCRbeta sequencing aimed to test whether ivuxolimab altered TCR sequence diversity and caused clonal T-cell expansion. The dose-escalation cohort was over 70% male with a mean age of about 58 years, ranging from roughly 23 to 85. Intravenous ivuxolimab was administered to patients every 2 weeks at six dose levels: 0.01, 0.1, 0.3, 1.5, 3 and 10 mg/kg. Patients were allowed to have had prior anti-PD-1, anti-PD-L1 or anti-CTLA-4 therapy, and 30% to 50% of the dose-escalation patients had previously received checkpoint inhibitors.

For sequencing of the TCRbeta CDR3 region, genomic DNA was extracted from the sorted cells. TCRbeta CDR3 regions were sequenced using the immunoSEQ Assay. The table comes from immuneACCESS by way of TCRdb, which keeps in-frame sequences with V and J called. Part of the clones is missing from these tables; in studies checked, under half for an unresolved V gene and the rest for unknown reasons. The sample data list approximately 58,000 clones, and 91% of these were observed just once. In total, the top ten clones hold roughly 12% of the sample. Details on this clone: What antigen it recognizes has not been identified. Base qualities are not provided; no much larger clone lies one nucleotide away.

What the authors observed across the whole study: On average, CD8+ T cells showed more expanded clones than CD4+ T cells after ivuxolimab. Which antigens the clonally expanded peripheral T cells were specific for was not determined. In the 0.1-3.0 mg/kg groups, partial responders had among the lowest normalized peripheral clonal expansion, particularly in CD8+ T cells. At doses of 0.1 to 3.0 mg/kg, clonal expansion of both CD4+ and CD8+ T cells in blood was seen between baseline and week 6. Low levels of normalized T-cell clonal expansion were also seen in some nonresponding patients.

Patients with a history of autoimmune disease or receiving systemic immunosuppression were excluded from the trial. Peripheral blood for TCR sequencing was collected from all dose cohorts at baseline, on cycle 4 day 1, and on cycle 7 day 1. The samples were taken from a phase I, first-in-human, multicenter, open-label dose-escalation trial of ivuxolimab. Adults with locally advanced or metastatic head and neck squamous cell, hepatocellular, melanoma or renal cell carcinoma were enrolled in the trial. Before TCR sequencing, CD4+ T cells and CD8+ T cells were sorted from peripheral blood as separate populations. The clonotype originates from an adult with an advanced solid tumor such as melanoma, head and neck, liver or kidney cancer. Here the sequenced sample was CD4+ or CD8+ T cells sorted from blood, taken in a trial of the OX40 agonist ivuxolimab.

The DNA sequence follows: TGTGCCAGCAGTTACCCAGGACAGGCTTACAATGAGCAGTTCTTC. This gives the protein CASSYPGQAYNEQFF. The chain was built from TRBV27 and TRBJ2-1; TRBD1 agrees with 7 junctional bases. Via the germline V gene (reference sequence), CDR1 is MNHEY and CDR2 SMNVEV. From the cysteine through the phenylalanine, the CDR3 covers 15 amino acids. Of the read, only the CDR3 DNA is kept; its 45 bases are in frame from base 1. Trimming accounts for 4 bases at V and 4 bases at J, while the number of junction bases matched to no gene is 7.